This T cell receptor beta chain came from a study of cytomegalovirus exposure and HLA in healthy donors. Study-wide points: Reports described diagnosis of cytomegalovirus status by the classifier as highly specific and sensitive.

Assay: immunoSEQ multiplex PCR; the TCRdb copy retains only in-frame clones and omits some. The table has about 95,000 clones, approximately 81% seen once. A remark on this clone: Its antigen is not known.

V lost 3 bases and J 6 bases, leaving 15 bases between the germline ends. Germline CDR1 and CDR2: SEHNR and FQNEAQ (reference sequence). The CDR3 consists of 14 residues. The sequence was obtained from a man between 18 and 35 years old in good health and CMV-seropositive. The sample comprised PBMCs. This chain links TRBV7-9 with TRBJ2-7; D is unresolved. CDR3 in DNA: TGTGCCAGCAGCTTGAGGCCGGCGAAGCGCGAGCAGTACGTC. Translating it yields CASSLRPAKREQYV.